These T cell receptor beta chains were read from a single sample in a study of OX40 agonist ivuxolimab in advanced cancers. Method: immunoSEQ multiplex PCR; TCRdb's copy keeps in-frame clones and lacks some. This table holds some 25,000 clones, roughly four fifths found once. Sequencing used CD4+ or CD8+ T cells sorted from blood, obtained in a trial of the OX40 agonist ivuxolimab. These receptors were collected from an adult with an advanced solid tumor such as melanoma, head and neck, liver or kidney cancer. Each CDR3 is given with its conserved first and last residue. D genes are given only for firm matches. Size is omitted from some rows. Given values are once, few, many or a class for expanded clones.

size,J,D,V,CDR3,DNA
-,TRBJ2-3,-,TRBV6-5,CASSGLTDTQYF,TGTGCCAGCAGCGGACTCACAGATACGCAGTATTTT
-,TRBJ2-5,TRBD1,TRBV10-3,CAINSGTGPETQYF,TGTGCCATAAACAGTGGGACAGGGCCGGAGACCCAGTACTTC
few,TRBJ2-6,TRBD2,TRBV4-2,CASSQNGGSSGANVLTF,TGTGCCAGCAGCCAAAACGGGGGGAGCTCTGGGGCCAACGTCCTGACTTTC
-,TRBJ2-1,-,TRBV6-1,CASSDPGNEQFF,TGTGCCAGCAGTGATCCGGGCAATGAGCAGTTCTTC
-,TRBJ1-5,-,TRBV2,CASSVGNQPQHF,TGTGCCAGCAGCGTCGGGAATCAGCCCCAGCATTTT
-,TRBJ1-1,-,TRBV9,CASSSRPGTGSFPEAFF,TGTGCCAGCAGCTCCCGCCCCGGCACCGGGAGTTTCCCTGAAGCTTTCTTT
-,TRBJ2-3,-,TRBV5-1,CASSTKPTDTQYF,TGCGCCAGCAGCACTAAGCCCACAGATACGCAGTATTTT
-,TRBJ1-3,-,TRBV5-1,CASSSEQGSGGNTIYF,TGCGCCAGCAGCTCGGAGCAGGGAAGCGGTGGAAACACCATATATTTT
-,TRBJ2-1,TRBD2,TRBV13,CASSLVPSGGNEQFF,TGTGCCAGCAGCTTAGTGCCTAGCGGGGGCAATGAGCAGTTCTTC
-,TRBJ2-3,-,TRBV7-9,CASSPRIADTQYF,TGTGCCAGCAGCCCCCGGATTGCCGATACGCAGTATTTT
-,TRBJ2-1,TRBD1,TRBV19,CASTSRTGSSNEQFF,TGTGCCAGTACCTCGAGGACAGGGTCGAGCAATGAGCAGTTCTTC
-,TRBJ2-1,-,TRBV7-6,CASSLARGTYNEQFF,TGTGCCAGCAGCTTAGCGCGGGGCACATACAATGAGCAGTTCTTC
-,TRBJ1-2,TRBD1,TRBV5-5,CASSPEFGQGISGYTF,TGTGCCAGCAGCCCCGAGTTTGGACAGGGTATCTCTGGCTACACCTTC
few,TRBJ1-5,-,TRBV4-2,CASSQDLVRENQPQHF,TGTGCCAGCAGCCAAGATCTCGTACGAGAAAATCAGCCCCAGCATTTT
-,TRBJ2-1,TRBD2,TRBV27,CASSLSLLTSGGPGNEQFF,TGTGCCAGCAGTTTATCCCTCCTGACTAGCGGGGGCCCCGGGAATGAGCAGTTCTTC
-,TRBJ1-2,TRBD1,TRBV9,CASSVQGDGYTF,TGTGCCAGCAGCGTCCAGGGGGATGGCTACACCTTC
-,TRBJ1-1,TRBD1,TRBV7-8,CASSHPGRGQEAFF,TGTGCCAGCAGCCATCCGGGCAGGGGGCAGGAAGCTTTCTTT
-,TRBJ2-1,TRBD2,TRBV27,CASSSQRGDFTYNEQFF,TGTGCCAGCAGTTCCCAGCGGGGTGACTTTACCTACAATGAGCAGTTCTTC
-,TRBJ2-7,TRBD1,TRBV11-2,CASSSAQGAGSYEQYF,TGTGCCAGCAGCTCCGCGCAGGGGGCGGGCTCCTACGAGCAGTACTTC
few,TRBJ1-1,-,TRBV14,CASSLGPRGNTEAFF,TGTGCCAGCAGCCTCGGACCTCGGGGGAACACTGAAGCTTTCTTT
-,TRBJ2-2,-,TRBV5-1,CASSVDRRETGELFF,TGCGCCAGCAGCGTTGACAGGCGTGAGACCGGGGAGCTGTTTTTT
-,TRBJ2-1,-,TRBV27,CASSLWGRGGDEQFF,TGTGCCAGCAGTTTATGGGGCAGGGGGGGCGATGAGCAGTTCTTC
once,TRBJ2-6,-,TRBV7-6,CASSPDLSGANVLTF,TGTGCCAGCAGCCCGGACCTCTCTGGGGCCAACGTCCTGACTTTC
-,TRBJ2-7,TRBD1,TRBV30,CAWSGGTGGNEQYF,TGTGCCTGGAGTGGAGGGACAGGGGGTAACGAGCAGTACTTC
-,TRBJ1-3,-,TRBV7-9,CASSLATAGEGGNTIYF,TGTGCCAGCAGCTTAGCGACGGCAGGGGAAGGAGGAAACACCATATATTTT
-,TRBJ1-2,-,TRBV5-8,CAGYRASSGYGYTF,TGTGCCGGTTACCGGGCTTCGTCTGGCTATGGCTACACCTTC
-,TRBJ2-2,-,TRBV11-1,CASSERVHTGELFF,TGTGCCAGCAGCGAACGTGTCCACACCGGGGAGCTGTTTTTT
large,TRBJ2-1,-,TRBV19,CASSMAYYNEQFF,TGTGCCAGTAGTATGGCATACTACAATGAGCAGTTCTTC
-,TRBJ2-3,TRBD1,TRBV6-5,CASSIGQGSTDTQYF,TGTGCCAGCAGTATAGGACAGGGTAGCACAGATACGCAGTATTTT
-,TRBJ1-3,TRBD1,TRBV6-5,CASSYSQGSGNTIYF,TGTGCCAGCAGTTACTCACAGGGGTCCGGAAACACCATATATTTT
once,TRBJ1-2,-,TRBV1,CTSSGQGRGYGYTF,TGCACCAGCAGCGGACAGGGACGAGGGTATGGCTACACCTTC
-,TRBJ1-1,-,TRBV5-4,CASSFLGGTEAFF,TGTGCCAGCAGCTTTTTGGGGGGAACTGAAGCTTTCTTT
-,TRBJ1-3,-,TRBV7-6,CASSLGGSGNTIYF,TGTGCCAGCAGCCTGGGGGGCTCTGGAAACACCATATATTTT
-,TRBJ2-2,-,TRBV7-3,CASSETVSASGELFF,TGTGCCAGCAGCGAGACAGTATCAGCAAGCGGGGAGCTGTTTTTT
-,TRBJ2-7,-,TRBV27,CASSPGGEQYF,TGTGCCAGCAGTCCCGGCGGGGAGCAGTACTTC
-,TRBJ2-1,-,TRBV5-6,CASSLAGDYNEQFF,TGTGCCAGCAGCTTGGCAGGGGACTACAATGAGCAGTTCTTC
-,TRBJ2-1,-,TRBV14,CASSQGAGRWGNEQFF,TGTGCCAGCAGCCAAGGGGCCGGCAGGTGGGGTAATGAGCAGTTCTTC